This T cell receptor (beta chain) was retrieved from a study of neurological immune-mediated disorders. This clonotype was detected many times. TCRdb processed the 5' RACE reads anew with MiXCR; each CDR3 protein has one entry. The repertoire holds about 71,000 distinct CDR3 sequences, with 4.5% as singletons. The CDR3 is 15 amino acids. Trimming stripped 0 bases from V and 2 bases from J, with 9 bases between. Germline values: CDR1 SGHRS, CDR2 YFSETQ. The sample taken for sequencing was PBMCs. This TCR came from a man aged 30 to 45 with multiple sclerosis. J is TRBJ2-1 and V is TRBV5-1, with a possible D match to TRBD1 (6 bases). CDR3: CASSLVGAAYNEQFF. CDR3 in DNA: TGCGCCAGCAGCTTGGTGGGGGCAGCCTACAATGAGCAGTTCTTC.